This T cell receptor beta chain appears in the sequencing data of a study of blood T cell repertoires in COVID-19. Study overall: There were acute and convalescent COVID-19 samples, and they came from the United States, Italy and Spain. T cells, B-cell-depleted T cells, or PBMCs supplied cDNA or gDNA.

V shed 4 bases, J shed 1 base, and the junction held 22 bases outside the gene matches. This CDR3 has 21 residues. Germline CDR1 LGHNT, CDR2 FRNRAP. In the original analysis: Amplification of reference gene primers was used by the study to estimate nucleated cell counts. Profiled with immunoSEQ multiplex PCR; TCRdb holds only in-frame clones, not every one. The DNA was the basis for D and trimming; V, J and clone size are from that table. In the table there are some 200,000 clones, about 85% of which are singletons. The sample comprised peripheral blood. This rearrangement joins TRBV12-5 to TRBJ2-7; 10 nucleotides line up with TRBD2. This TCR was sampled from a woman between 18 and 29 years old who had recovered from COVID-19. The CDR3 nucleotides read TGTGCTAGTGGTTCCGGGACAGTGATGACTAGCGGGCTATATACTTCCTACGAGCAGTACTTC. It encodes CASGSGTVMTSGLYTSYEQYF. Complete variable domain (other parts from reference TRBV12-5 and TRBJ2-7): DARVTQTPRHKVTEMGQEVTMRCQPILGHNTVFWYRQTMMQGLELLAYFRNRAPLDDSGMPKDRFSAEMPDATLATLKIQPSEPRDSAVYFCASGSGTVMTSGLYTSYEQYFGPGTRLTVT.